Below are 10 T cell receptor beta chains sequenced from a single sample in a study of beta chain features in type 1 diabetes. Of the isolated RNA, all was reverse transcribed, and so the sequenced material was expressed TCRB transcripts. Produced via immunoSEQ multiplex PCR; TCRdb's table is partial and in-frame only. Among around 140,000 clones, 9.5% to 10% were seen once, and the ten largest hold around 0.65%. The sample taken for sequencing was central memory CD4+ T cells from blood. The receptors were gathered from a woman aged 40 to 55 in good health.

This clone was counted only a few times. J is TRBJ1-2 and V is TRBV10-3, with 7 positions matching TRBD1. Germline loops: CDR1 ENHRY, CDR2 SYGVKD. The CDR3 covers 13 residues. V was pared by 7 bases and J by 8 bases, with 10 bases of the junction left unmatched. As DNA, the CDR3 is TGTGCCATCACCTCCAGGGGGTCAAAAGGCTACACCTTC. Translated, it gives CAITSRGSKGYTF.

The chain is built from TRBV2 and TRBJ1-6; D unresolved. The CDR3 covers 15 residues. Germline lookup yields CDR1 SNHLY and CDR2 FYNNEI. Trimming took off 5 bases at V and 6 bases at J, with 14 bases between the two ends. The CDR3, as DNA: TGTGCCAGCAGTCAGAGCGAGATTGGTAATTCACCCCTCCACTTT. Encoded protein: CASSQSEIGNSPLHF.

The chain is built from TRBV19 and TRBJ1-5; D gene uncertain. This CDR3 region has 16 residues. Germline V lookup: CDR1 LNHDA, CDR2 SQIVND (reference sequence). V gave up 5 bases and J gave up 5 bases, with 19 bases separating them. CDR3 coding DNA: TGTGCCAGTAGTGCCCGGCTTGTCCGGACTGATCAGCCCCAGCATTTT. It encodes CASSARLVRTDQPQHF.

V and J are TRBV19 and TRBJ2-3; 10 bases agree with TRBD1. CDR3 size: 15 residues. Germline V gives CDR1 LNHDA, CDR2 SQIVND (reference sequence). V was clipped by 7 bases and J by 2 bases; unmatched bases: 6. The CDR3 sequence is CASTRDRGVTDTQYF. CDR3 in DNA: TGTGCCAGTACAAGGGACAGGGGAGTCACAGATACGCAGTATTTT.

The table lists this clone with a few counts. The CDR3 nucleotides are TGTGCCAGCAGCTTAGTGGACAGGGCAGTGGAAGAGACCCAGTACTTC. Protein: CASSLVDRAVEETQYF. The chain uses TRBV7-2 and TRBJ2-5, with 8 bases identical to TRBD1. Germline-derived CDR1 and CDR2 are SGHTA and FQGNSA. The CDR3 totals 16 residues. The V gene end was trimmed by 1 base and the J gene end by 3 bases; junction bases not matched to a gene: 7.

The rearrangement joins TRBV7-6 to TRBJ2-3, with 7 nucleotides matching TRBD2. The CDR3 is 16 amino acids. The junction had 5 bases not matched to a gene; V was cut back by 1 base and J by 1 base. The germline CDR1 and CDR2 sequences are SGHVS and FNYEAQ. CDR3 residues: CASSLDASGGTDTQYF. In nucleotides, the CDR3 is TGTGCCAGCAGCTTAGACGCTAGCGGTGGCACAGATACGCAGTATTTT.

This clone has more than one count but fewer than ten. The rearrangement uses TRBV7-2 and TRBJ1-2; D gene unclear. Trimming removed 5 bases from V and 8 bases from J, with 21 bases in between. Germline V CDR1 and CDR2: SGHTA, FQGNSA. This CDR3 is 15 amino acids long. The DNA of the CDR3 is TGTGCCAGCAGCCCCGGCGCAGGCCAGTTGGGCGGCTACACCTTC. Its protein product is CASSPGAGQLGGYTF.

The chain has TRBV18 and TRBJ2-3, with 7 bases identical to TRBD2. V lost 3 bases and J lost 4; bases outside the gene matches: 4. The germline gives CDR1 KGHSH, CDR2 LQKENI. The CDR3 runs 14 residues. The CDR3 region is CASSPPGRPDTQYF. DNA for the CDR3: TGTGCCAGCTCACCCCCCGGGAGGCCAGATACGCAGTATTTT.

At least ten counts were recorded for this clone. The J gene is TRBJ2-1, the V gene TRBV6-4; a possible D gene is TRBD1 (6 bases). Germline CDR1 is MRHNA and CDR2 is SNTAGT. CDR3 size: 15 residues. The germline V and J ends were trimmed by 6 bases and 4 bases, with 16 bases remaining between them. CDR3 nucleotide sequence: TGTGCCAGCAGCAGGGGAAACGAGGGGTACAATGAGCAGTTCTTC. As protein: CASSRGNEGYNEQFF.

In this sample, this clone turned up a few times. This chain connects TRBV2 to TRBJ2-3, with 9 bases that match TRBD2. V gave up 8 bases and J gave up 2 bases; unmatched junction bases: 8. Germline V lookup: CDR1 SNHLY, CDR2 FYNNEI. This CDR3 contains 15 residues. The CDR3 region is CASRRASGDTDTQYF. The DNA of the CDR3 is TGTGCCAGCCGAAGGGCTAGCGGGGACACAGATACGCAGTATTTT.